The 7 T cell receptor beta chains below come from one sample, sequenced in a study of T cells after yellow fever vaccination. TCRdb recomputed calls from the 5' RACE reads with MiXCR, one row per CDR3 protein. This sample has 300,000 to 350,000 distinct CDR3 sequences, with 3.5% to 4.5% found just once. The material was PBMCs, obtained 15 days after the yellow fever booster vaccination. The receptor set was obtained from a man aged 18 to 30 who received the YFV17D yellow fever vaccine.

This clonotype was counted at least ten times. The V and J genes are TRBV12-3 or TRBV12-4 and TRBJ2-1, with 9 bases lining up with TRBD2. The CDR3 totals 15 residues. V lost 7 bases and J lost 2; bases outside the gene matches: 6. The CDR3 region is CASKTSSGAYNEQFF. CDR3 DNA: TGTGCCAGCAAGACATCTAGCGGGGCCTACAATGAGCAGTTCTTC.

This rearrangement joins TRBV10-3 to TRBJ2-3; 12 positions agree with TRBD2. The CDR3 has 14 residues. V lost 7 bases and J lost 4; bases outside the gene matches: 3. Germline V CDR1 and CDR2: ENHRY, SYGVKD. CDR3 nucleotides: TGTGCCATCACGCTAGCGGGGGGGCCAGATACGCAGTATTTT. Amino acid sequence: CAITLAGGPDTQYF.

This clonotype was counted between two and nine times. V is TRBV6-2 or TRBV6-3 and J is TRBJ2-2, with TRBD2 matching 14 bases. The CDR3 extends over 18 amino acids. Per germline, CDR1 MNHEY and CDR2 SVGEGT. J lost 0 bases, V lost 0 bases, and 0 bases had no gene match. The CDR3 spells CASSYSTSGGANTGELFF. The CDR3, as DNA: TGTGCCAGCAGTTACTCGACTAGCGGGGGGGCGAACACCGGGGAGCTGTTTTTT.

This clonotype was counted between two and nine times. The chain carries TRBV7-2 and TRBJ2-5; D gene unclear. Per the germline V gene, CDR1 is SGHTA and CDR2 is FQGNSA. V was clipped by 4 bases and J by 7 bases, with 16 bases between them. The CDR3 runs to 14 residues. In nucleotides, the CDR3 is TGTGCCAGCAGCTCCCCCGGGCGCCAACCGACCCAGTACTTC. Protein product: CASSSPGRQPTQYF.

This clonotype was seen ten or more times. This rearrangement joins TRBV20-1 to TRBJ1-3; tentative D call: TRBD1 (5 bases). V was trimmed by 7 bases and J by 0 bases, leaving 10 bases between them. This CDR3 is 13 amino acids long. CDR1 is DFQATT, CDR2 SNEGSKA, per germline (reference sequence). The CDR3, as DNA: TGCAGTGTCGGGGGGAGCTCTGGAAACACCATATATTTT. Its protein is CSVGGSSGNTIYF.

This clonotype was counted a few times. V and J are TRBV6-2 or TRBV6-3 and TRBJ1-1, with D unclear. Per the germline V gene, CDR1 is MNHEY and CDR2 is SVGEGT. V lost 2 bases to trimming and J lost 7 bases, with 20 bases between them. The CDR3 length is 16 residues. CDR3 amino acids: CASSYVRVSGRDEAFF. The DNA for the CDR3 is TGTGCCAGCAGTTACGTTAGGGTATCGGGAAGGGATGAAGCTTTCTTT.

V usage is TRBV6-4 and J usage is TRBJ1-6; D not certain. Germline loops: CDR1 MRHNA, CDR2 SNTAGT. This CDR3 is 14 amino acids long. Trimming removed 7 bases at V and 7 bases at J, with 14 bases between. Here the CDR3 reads CASTPSPGNSPLHF. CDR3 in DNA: TGTGCCAGCACCCCTTCTCCCGGGAATTCACCCCTCCACTTT.